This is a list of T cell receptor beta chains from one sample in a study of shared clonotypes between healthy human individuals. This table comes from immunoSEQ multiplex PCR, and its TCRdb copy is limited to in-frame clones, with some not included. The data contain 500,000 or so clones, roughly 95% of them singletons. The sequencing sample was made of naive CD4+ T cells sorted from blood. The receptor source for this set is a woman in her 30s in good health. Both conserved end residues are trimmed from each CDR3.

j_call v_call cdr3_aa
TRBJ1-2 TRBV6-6 ASRILTGLLGEGYT
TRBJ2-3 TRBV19 ASTLGLAGADTQY
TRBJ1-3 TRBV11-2 ASSLEDRAGNTIY
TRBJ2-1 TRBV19 ASSGAPDNEQF
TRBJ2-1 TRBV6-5 ASSSDRGPYNEQF
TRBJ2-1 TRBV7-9 ASSPGRDPNNEQF
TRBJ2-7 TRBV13 ASSLNRGEFYEQY
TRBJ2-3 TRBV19 ASSMTSGSLSTDTQY
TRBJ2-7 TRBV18 ASSPPGLAGAKQY
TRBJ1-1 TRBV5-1 ASSLLETGGFEAF
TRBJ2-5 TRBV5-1 ASSQGQPQETQY
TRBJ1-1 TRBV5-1 ASSFSGTGNTEAF
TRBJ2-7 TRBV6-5 AISVGQIYEQY
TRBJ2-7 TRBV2 ASSGWTGGVGSRA
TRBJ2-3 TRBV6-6 ASRLPTSTDTQY
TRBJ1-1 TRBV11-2 ASSFRDNNEAF
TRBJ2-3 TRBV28 ASSLVQGAATDTQY
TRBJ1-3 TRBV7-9 ASSRGQTFGNTIY
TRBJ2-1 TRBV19 ASNKGLAETNQANNEQF
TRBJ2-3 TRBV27 ASSSQNRVTDTQY
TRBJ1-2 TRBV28 ASSLGTAYGYT
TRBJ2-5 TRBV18 ASSQGGTEETQY
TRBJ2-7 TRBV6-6 ASSYGGSGSSEQY